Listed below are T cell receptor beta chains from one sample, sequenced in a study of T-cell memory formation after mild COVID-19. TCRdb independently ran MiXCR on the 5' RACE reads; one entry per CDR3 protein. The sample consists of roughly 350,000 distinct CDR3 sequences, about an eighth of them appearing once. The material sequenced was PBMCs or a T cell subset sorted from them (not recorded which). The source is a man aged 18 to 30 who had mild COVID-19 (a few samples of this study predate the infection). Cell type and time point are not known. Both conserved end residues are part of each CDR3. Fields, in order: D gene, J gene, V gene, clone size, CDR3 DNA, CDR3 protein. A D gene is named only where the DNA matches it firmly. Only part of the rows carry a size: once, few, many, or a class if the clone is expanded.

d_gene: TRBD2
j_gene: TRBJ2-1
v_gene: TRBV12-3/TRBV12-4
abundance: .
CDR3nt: TGTGCCAGCAGGGGACTAGCGGAAAACAATGAGCAGTTCTTC
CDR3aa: CASRGLAENNEQFF

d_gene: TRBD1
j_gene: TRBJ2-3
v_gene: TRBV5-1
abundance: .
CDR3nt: TGCGCCAGCAGCCGACACAGGGGTCCCACAGATACGCAGTATTTT
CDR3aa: CASSRHRGPTDTQYF

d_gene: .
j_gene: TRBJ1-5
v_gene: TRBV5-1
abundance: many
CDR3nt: TGCGCCAGCAGCTTGGAGCCTTATCAGCCCCAGCATTTT
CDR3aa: CASSLEPYQPQHF

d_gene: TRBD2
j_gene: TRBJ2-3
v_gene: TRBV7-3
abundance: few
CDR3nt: TGTGCCAGCAGCTTGCTGACTAGCGGGAGGAGCACAGATACGCAGTATTTT
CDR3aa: CASSLLTSGRSTDTQYF

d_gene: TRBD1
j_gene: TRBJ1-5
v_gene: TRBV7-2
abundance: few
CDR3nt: TGTGCCAGCAGCCCGGGACAGGCTAGCAATCAGCCCCAGCATTTT
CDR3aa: CASSPGQASNQPQHF

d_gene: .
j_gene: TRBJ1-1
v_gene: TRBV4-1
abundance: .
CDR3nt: TGCGCCAGCGCCTTTGTGGGGGCAGACACTGAAGCTTTCTTT
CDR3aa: CASAFVGADTEAFF

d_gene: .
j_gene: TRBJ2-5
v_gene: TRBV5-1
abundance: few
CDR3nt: TGCGCCAGCAGCCTCGGGACTCCCCAAGAGACCCAGTACTTC
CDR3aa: CASSLGTPQETQYF

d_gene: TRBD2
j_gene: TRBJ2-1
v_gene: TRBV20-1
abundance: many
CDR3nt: TGCAGTGTACTAGCGGGGTCCCAGGAGCAGTTCTTC
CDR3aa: CSVLAGSQEQFF

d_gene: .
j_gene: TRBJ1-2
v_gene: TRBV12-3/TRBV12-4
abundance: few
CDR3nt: TGTGCCAGCAGCAACAGGGAAAGCTATGGCTACACCTTC
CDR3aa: CASSNRESYGYTF

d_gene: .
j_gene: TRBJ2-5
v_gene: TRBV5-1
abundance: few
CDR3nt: TGCGCCAGCAGCTTGGCTCGACGCCCGCGCCAAGAGACCCAGTACTTC
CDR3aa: CASSLARRPRQETQYF

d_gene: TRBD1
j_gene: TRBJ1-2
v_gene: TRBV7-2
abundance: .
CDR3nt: TGTGCCAGCTCCACCCCCGGGACAGGGCCCCAAGCTAACTATGGCTACACCTTC
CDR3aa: CASSTPGTGPQANYGYTF

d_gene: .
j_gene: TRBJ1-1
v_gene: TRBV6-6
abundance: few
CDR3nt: TGTGCCAGCAGCCCGCATAGGACTGAAGCTTTCTTT
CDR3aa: CASSPHRTEAFF

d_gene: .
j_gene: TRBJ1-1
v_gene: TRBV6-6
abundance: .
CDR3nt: TGTGCCAGCAGCCTACGAGACGTGAACACTGAAGCTTTCTTT
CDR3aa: CASSLRDVNTEAFF

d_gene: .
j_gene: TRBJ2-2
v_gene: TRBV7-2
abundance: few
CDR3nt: TGTGCCAGCAGCTTATCCTCTCGGGTCCGCACCGGGGAGCTGTTTTTT
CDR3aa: CASSLSSRVRTGELFF

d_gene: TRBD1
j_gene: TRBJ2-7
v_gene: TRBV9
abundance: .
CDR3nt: TGTGCCAGCAGCCCCCGACAGGGGAATCCCTACGAGCAGTACTTC
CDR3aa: CASSPRQGNPYEQYF

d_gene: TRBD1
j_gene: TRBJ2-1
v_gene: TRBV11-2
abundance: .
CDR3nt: TGTGCCAGCAGATCAGTCCGAGGGGGCCTTCGAAGCAATGAGCAGTTCTTC
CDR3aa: CASRSVRGGLRSNEQFF

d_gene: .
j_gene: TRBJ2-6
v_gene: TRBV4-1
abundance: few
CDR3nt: TGCGCCAGCAGCCAAGAGGGCCACTCTGGGGCCAACGTCCTGACTTTC
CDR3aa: CASSQEGHSGANVLTF

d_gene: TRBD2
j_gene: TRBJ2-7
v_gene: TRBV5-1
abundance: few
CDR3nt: TGCGCCAGCAGCCCAGACGGGGGGGCCGTATACGAGCAGTACTTC
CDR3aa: CASSPDGGAVYEQYF

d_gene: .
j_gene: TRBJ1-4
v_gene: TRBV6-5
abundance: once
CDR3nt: TGTGCCAGCAGTTCCGTTTCAACTAATGAAAAACTGTTTTTT
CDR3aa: CASSSVSTNEKLFF

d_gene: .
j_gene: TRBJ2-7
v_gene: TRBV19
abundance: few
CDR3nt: TGTGCCAGTAGTATGGAAGGGGCCTACGAGCAGTACTTC
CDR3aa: CASSMEGAYEQYF

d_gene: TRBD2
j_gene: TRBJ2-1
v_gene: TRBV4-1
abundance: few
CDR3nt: TGCGCCAGCAGCCAAGTTTGGTCTAGCGGGGGTCTAGTCCATGAGCAGTTCTTC
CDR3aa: CASSQVWSSGGLVHEQFF

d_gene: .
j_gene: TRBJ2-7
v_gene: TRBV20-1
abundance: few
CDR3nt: TGCAGTGCTAGAGACCTCCTGATGGGTGACGGTTTGATCTACGAGCAGTACTTC
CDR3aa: CSARDLLMGDGLIYEQYF

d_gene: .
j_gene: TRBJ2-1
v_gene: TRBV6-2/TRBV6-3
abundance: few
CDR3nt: TGTGCCAGCAACCTCAGGGCAGTTTTGGGGGGTGAGCAGTTCTTC
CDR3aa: CASNLRAVLGGEQFF

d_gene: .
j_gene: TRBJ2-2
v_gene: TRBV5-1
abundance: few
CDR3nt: TGCGCCAGCAGCGCAGACAGTGTGAACACCGGGGAGCTGTTTTTT
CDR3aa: CASSADSVNTGELFF

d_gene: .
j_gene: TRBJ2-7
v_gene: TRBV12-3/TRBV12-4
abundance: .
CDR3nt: TGTGCCAGCAGTTTAGGTCGGGGGCGCTCCTACGAGCAGTACTTC
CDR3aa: CASSLGRGRSYEQYF

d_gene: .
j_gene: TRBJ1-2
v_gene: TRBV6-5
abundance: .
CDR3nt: TGTGCCAGCAGACCCGGGAAAACCTATGGCTACACCTTC
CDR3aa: CASRPGKTYGYTF

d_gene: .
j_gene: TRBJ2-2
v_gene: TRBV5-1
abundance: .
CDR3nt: TGCGCCAGCAGGAACGTCGAGTTCCCGTCCGGGGAGCTGTTTTTT
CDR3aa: CASRNVEFPSGELFF

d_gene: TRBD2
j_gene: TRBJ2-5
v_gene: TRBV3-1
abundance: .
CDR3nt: TGTGCCAGCAGCCACCTATTGATAGCGGGGGGGCAAGAGACCCAGTACTTC
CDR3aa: CASSHLLIAGGQETQYF

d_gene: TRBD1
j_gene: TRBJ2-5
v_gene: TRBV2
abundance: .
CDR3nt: TGTGCCAGCAGATCCGGGACAGTGGGGACCCAGTACTTC
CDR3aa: CASRSGTVGTQYF

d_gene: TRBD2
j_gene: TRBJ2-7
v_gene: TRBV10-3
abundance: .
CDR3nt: TGTGCCACAACAGCGGGATCCTACGAGCAGTACTTC
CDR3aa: CATTAGSYEQYF

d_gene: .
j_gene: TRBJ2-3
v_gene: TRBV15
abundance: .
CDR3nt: TGTGCCACCAGCAGAGTCCCGAGAGTGGGAGATACGCAGTATTTT
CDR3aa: CATSRVPRVGDTQYF

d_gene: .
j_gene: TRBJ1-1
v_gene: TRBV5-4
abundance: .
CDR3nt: TGTGCCAGCAGCTGGAGGGGAGGTGCGACTGAAGCTTTCTTT
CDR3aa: CASSWRGGATEAFF

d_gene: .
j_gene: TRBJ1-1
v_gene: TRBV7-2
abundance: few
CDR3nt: TGTGCCAGCAGCTTAGGTGGCAACATGAACACTGAAGCTTTCTTT
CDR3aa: CASSLGGNMNTEAFF

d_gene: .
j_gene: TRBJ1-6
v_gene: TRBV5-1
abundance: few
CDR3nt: TGCGCCAGCAGCTTGCGTGCAGGGCGGTTTGGTAATTCACCCCTCCACTTT
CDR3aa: CASSLRAGRFGNSPLHF

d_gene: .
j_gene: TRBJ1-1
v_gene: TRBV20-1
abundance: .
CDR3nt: TGCAGTGCTAGGCGGCAGAACACTGAAGCTTTCTTT
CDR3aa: CSARRQNTEAFF

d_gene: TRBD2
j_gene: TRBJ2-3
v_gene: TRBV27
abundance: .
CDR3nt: TGTGCCAGCAGTTTCCGGACTAGCTGGTTTGGCACAGATACGCAGTATTTT
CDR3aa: CASSFRTSWFGTDTQYF

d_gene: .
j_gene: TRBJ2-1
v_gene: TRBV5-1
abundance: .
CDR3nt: TGCGCCAGCAGCTGGGGGGCTGGAGGGTTTGAGCAGTTCTTC
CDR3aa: CASSWGAGGFEQFF

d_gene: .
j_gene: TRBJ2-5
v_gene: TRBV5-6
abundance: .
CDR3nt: TGTGCCAGCAGCTTGTCCGGGACTCCCAAAGAGACCCAGTACTTC
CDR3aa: CASSLSGTPKETQYF

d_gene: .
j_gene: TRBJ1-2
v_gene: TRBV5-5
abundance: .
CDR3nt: TGTGCCAGCGGAAGGGGGGGGCCTGGCTATGGCTACACCTTC
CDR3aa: CASGRGGPGYGYTF

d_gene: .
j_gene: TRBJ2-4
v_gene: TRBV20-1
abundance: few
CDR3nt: TGCAGTGCGGGACGCAGGGATAAAAACATTCAGTACTTC
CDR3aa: CSAGRRDKNIQYF

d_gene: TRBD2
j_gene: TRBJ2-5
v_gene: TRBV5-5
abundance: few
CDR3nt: TGTGCCAGCAGCATGGGACTAGCGGAGGAGACCCAGTACTTC
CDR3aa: CASSMGLAEETQYF

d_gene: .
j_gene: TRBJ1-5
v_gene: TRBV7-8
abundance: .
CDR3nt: TGTGCCAGCAGCTTAGGTGGTCGGGGCCAGCCCCAGCATTTT
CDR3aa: CASSLGGRGQPQHF

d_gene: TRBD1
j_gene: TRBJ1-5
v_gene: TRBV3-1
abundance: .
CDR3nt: TGTGCCAGCAGCCAGGGACAGGGTACCCAGCCCCAGCATTTT
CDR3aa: CASSQGQGTQPQHF

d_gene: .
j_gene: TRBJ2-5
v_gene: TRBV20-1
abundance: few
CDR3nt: TGCAGTGCTAGAGGTGTGGGGCTCCAAGAGACCCAGTACTTC
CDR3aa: CSARGVGLQETQYF

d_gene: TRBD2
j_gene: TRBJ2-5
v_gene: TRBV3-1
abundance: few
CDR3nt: TGTGCCAGCAGCCTTCGGGAGGGAAGAGAGACCCAGTACTTC
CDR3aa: CASSLREGRETQYF

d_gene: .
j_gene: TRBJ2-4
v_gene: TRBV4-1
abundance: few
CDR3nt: TGCGCCAGCAGCCAAATCCTCAGGGAGGCCAAAAACATTCAGTACTTC
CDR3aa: CASSQILREAKNIQYF

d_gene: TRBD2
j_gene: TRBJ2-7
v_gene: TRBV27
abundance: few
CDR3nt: TGTGCCAGCAGTTTAACACACGTTAGCGGGGGCGAGCAGTACTTC
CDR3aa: CASSLTHVSGGEQYF

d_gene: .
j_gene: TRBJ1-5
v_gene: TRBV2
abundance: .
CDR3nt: TGTGCCAGCCGACCGACTATGGCCAATCAGCCCCAGCATTTT
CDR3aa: CASRPTMANQPQHF

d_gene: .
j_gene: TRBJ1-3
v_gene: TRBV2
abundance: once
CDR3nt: TGTGCCAGCAGTGAACAGGGCTTAGGTGGAAACACCATATATTTT
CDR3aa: CASSEQGLGGNTIYF

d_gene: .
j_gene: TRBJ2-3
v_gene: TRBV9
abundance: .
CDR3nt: TGTGCCAGCAGCGTAGGGACACCGGGAGTCAGTTCGCAGTATTTT
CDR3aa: CASSVGTPGVSSQYF